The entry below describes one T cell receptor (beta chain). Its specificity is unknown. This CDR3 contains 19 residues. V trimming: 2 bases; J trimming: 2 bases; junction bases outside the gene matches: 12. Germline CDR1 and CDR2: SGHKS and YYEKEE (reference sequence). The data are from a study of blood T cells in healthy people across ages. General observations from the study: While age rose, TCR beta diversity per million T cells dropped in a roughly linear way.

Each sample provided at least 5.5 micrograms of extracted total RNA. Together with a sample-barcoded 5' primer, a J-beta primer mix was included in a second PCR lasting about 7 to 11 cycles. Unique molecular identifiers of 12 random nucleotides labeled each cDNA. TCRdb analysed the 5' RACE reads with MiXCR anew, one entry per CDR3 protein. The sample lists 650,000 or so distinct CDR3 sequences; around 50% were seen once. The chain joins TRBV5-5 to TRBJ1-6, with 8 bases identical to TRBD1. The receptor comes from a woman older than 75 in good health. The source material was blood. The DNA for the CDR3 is TGTGCCAGCAGCTTTAAGTTCCGGACAGGGCAGACCTATAATTCACCCCTCCACTTT. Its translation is CASSFKFRTGQTYNSPLHF.